This TCR beta chain was recovered during a study of molecular identifiers for immune sequencing clone quantification. V lost 0 bases and J lost 8, with 20 bases in between. The CDR3 is 18 residues long. CDR1 is SEHNR, CDR2 FQNEAQ, per germline (reference sequence). A remark on this clonotype: Its cognate antigen is unknown.

Bulk libraries came from a prior protocol with listed TCR primers. Using its own MiXCR run on the PCR reads, TCRdb lists one record per CDR3 protein. The sample lists over 600,000 distinct CDR3 sequences, 15% to 20% occurring once. A CD8+CD4-CCR7+CD45RA+ gate was used to sort naive CD8 T cells. Study-wide findings and caveats: Underestimation of highly expanded clone sizes could arise where identical TCR molecules share a barcode.

Sequencing was done on a sample of naive CD8+ T cells from blood, with Jurkat cell RNA spiked in. The subset is: FACS-sorted CD8+CD4-CCR7+CD45RA+ naive T cells. The clonotype was recovered from a human donor in good health. Some libraries in this study had Jurkat cell RNA spiked in. The chain combines TRBV7-9 with TRBJ1-6; D perhaps matches TRBD1 (5 bases). The CDR3 sequence is CASSLALPRDPRDSPLHF. CDR3 coding DNA: TGTGCCAGCAGCTTAGCGCTCCCTCGGGATCCCAGGGATTCACCCCTCCACTTT.